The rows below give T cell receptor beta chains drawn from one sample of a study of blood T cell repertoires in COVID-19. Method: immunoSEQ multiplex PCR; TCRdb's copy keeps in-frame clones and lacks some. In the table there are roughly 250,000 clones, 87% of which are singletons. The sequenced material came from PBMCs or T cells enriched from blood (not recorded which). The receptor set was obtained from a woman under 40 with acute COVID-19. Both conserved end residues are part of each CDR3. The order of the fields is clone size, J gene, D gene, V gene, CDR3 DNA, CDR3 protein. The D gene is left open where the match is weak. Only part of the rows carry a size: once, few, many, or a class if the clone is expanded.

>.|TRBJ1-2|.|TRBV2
TGTGCCAGCAGTGAAGGCCGGACAGTCTTGAACTATGGCTACACCTTC
CASSEGRTVLNYGYTF
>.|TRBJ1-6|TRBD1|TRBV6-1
TGTGCCAGCAGTCCCCGACAGGGAAAGAATTCACCCCTCCACTTT
CASSPRQGKNSPLHF
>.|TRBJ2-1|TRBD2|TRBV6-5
TGTGCCAGCAGTCCAAGCGGGGGAACCTACAATGAGCAGTTCTTC
CASSPSGGTYNEQFF
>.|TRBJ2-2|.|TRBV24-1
TGTGCCACCAGTGAACCCACCGGGATGCCGAACACCGGGGAGCTGTTTTTT
CATSEPTGMPNTGELFF
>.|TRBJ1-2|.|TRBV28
TGTGCCAGCAGTTTACTCGACTCCCTAGGCTACACCTTC
CASSLLDSLGYTF
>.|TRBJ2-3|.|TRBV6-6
TGTGCCAGCAGGGGGGCGCGTAGCACAGATACGCAGTATTTT
CASRGARSTDTQYF
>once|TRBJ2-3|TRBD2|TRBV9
TGTGCCAGCAGCGGGGGACTAGCGGGAGGCGTGGGTACGCAGTATTTT
CASSGGLAGGVGTQYF
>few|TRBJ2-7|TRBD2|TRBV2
TGTGCCAGCAGAACGGGACTAGCGATCTACGAGCAGTACTTC
CASRTGLAIYEQYF
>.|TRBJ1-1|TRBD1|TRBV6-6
TGTGCCAGCAGCCTTCGACTTTCTTCGGGGACAGGGGGCGATTCGGACACTGAAGCTTTCTTT
CASSLRLSSGTGGDSDTEAFF
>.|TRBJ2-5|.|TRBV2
TGTGCCAGCTTGGATTGGGGGCGCAGAGAGACCCAGTACTTC
CASLDWGRRETQYF
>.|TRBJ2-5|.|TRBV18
TGTGCCAGCTCACCATTCGGCCAAGAGACCCAGTACTTC
CASSPFGQETQYF
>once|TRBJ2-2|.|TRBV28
TGTGCCAGCACTAGCGACCACACCGGGGAGCTGTTTTTT
CASTSDHTGELFF
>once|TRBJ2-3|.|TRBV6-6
TGTGCCAGCAGTTGGCTAGGCCTAGATACGCAGTATTTT
CASSWLGLDTQYF
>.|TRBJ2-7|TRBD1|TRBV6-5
TGTGCCAGCAGCCGCGACAGGGGCCAGATGGGGCAGTACTTC
CASSRDRGQMGQYF
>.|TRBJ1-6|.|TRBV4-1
TGCGCCAGCAGCCAAGGCAGGTCCCTCCATTCACCCCTCCACTTT
CASSQGRSLHSPLHF
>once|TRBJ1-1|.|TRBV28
TGTGCCAGCAGTTTATTGCGAGGAGAAGCTTTCTTT
CASSLLRGEAFF
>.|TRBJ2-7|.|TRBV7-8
TGTGCCAGCAGCTTAGTACTAGCCCAGAGCTCCTACGAGCAGTACTTC
CASSLVLAQSSYEQYF
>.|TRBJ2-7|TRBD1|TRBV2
TGTGCCAGCAGTGTAGGACAGGGGACCCGGCAGTACTTC
CASSVGQGTRQYF
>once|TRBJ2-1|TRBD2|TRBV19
TGTGCCAGTAGCTCACCGCCCGGGACTAGCGGGAGCCATGAGCAGTTCTTC
CASSSPPGTSGSHEQFF
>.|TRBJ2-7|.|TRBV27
TGTGCCGGGATCAGGGGGGAGAAGATCTACGAGCAGTACTTC
CAGIRGEKIYEQYF